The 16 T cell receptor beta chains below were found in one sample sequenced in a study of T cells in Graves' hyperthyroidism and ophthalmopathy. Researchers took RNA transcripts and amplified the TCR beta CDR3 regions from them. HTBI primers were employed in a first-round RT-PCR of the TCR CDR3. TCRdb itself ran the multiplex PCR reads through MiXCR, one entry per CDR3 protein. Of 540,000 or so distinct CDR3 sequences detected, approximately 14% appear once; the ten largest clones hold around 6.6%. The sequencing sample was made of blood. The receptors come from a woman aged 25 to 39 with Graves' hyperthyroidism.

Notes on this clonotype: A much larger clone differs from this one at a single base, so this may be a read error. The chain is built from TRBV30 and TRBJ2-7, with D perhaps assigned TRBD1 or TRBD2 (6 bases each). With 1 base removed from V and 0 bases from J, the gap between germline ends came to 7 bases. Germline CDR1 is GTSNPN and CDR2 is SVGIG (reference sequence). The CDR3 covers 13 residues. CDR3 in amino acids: CAWSGGASYEQYF. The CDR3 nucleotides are TGTGCCTGGAGTGGGGGGGCCTCCTACGAGCAGTACTTC.

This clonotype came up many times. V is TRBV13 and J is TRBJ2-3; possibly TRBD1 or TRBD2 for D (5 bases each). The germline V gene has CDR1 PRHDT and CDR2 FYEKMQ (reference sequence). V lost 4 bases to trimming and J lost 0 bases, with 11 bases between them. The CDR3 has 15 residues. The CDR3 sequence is CASSYLGTSTDTQYF. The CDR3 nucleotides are TGTGCCAGCAGCTACCTCGGGACCAGCACAGATACGCAGTATTTT.

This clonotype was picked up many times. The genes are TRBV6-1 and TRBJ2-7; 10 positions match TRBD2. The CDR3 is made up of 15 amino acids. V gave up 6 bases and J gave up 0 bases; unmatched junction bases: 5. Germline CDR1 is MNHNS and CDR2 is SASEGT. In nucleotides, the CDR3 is TGTGCCAGCAGCGTACTAGCGGGGACCTCCTACGAGCAGTACTTC. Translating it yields CASSVLAGTSYEQYF.

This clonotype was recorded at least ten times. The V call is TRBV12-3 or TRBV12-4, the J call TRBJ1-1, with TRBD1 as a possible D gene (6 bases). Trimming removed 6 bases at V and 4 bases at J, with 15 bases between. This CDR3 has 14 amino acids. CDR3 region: CASRPTQGSTEAFF. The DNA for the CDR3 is TGTGCCAGCAGACCAACACAGGGTAGCACTGAAGCTTTCTTT.

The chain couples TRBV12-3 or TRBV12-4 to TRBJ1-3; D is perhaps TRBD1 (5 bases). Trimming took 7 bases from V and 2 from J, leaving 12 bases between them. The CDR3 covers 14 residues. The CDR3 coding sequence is TGTGCCAGCACCTTAGGGGCGGCTGGAAACACCATATATTTT. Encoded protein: CASTLGAAGNTIYF.

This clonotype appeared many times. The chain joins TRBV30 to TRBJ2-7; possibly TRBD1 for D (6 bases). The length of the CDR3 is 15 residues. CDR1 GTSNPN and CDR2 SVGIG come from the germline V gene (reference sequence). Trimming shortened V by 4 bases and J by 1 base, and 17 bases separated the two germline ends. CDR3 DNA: TGTGCCTGGACCCACCCGGGACAAAATTCCTACGAGCAGTACTTC. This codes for CAWTHPGQNSYEQYF. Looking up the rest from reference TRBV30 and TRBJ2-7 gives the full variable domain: SQTIHQWPATLVQPVGSPLSLECTVEGTSNPNLYWYRQAAGRGLQLLFYSVGIGQISSEVPQNLSASRPQDRQFILSSKKLLLSDSGFYLCAWTHPGQNSYEQYFGPGTRLTVT.

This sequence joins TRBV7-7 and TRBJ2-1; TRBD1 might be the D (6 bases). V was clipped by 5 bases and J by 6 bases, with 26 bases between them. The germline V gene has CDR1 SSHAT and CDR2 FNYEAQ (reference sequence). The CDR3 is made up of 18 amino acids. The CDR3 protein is CASSAGPPGEQTPNEQFF. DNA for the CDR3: TGTGCCAGCAGCGCAGGACCACCAGGGGAACAAACCCCCAATGAGCAGTTCTTC.

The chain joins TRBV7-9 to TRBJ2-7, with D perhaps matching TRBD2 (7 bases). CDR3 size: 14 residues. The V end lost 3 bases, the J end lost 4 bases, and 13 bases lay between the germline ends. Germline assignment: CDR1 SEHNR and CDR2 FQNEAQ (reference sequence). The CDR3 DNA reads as TGTGCCAGCAGCTTTGACGGGGGGCGGTACGAGCAGTACTTC. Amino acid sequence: CASSFDGGRYEQYF.

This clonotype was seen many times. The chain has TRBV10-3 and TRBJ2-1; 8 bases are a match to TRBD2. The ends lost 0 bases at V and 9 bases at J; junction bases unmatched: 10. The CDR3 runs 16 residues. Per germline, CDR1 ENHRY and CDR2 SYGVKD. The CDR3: CAISESTGGSMSEQFF. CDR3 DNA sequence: TGTGCCATCAGTGAGTCGACGGGGGGGAGTATGAGTGAGCAGTTCTTC.

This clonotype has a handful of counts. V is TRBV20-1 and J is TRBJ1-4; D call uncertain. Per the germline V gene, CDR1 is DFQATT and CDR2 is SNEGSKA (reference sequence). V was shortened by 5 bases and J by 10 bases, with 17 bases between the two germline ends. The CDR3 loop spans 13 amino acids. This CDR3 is CSALWTGWGKLFF. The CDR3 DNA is TGCAGTGCTTTATGGACTGGATGGGGAAAACTGTTTTTT.

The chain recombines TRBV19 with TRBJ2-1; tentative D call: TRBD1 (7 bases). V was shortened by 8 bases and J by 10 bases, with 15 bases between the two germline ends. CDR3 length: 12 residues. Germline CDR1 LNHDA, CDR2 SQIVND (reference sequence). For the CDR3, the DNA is TGTGCCAGTTCAACGGCAGGGGGGGAGCAGTTCTTC. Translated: CASSTAGGEQFF.

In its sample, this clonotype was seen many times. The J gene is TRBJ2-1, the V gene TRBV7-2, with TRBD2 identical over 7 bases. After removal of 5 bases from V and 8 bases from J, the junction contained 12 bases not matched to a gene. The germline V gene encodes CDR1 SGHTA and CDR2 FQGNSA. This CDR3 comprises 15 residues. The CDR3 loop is CASSRNSGLGDEQFF. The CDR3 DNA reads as TGTGCCAGCAGCCGTAATAGCGGGTTGGGTGATGAGCAGTTCTTC.

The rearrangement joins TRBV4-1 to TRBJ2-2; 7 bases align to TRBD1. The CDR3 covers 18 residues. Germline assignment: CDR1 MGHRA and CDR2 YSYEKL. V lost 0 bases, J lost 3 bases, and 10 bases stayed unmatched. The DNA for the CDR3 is TGCGCCAGCAGCCAAGACGAATTTGCAGGGGGTTACACCGGGGAGCTGTTTTTT. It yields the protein CASSQDEFAGGYTGELFF.

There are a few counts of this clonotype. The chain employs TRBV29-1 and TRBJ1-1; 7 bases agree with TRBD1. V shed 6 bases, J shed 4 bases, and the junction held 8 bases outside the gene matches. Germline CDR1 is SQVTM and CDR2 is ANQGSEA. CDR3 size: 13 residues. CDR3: CSVWGDRLTEAFF. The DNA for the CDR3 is TGCAGCGTCTGGGGGGACAGACTCACTGAAGCTTTCTTT. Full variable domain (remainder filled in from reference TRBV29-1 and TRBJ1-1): SAVISQKPSRDICQRGTSLTIQCQVDSQVTMMFWYRQQPGQSLTLIATANQGSEATYESGFVIDKFPISRPNLTFSTLTVSNMSPEDSSIYLCSVWGDRLTEAFFGQGTRLTVV.

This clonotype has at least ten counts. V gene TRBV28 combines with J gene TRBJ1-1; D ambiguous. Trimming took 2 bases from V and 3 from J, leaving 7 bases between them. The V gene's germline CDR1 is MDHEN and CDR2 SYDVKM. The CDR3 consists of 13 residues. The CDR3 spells CASSLLLYTEAFF. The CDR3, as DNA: TGTGCCAGCAGTTTACTATTGTACACTGAAGCTTTCTTT. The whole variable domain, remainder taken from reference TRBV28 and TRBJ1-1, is DVKVTQSSRYLVKRTGEKVFLECVQDMDHENMFWYRQDPGLGLRLIYFSYDVKMKEKGDIPEGYSVSREKKERFSLILESASTNQTSMYLCASSLLLYTEAFFGQGTRLTVV.

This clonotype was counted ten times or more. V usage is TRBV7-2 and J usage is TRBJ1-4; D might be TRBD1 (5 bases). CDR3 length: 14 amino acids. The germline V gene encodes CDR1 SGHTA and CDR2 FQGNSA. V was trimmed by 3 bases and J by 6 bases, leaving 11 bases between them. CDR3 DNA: TGTGCCAGCAGCTTGCGGGGGACGGATGAAAAACTGTTTTTT. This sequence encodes CASSLRGTDEKLFF.